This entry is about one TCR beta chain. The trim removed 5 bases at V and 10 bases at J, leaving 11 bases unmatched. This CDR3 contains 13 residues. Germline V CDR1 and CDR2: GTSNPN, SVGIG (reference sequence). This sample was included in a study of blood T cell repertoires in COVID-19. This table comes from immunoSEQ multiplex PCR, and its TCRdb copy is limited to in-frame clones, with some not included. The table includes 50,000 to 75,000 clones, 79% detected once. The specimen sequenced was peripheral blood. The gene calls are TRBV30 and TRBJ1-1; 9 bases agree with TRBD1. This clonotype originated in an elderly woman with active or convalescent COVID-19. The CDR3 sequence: CAWSGTGTLSAFF. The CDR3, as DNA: TGTGCCTGGTCCGGGACAGGGACCCTCTCAGCTTTCTTT.